Below, 12 T cell receptor beta chains from the same sample are listed, as sequenced in a study of blood T cell repertoires in COVID-19. TCRdb's copy holds only in-frame clones and misses some; the assay was immunoSEQ multiplex PCR. This repertoire shows tens of thousands of clones, about 89% found once; its top ten account for roughly 1.9%. The sequenced sample was peripheral blood. The receptors here all came from a woman in her sixties with acute or convalescent COVID-19.

This clone has just one count. The chain is built from TRBV10-3 and TRBJ1-1; 7 nucleotides line up with TRBD1. The trim removed 4 bases at V and 5 bases at J, leaving 7 bases unmatched. Germline assignment: CDR1 ENHRY and CDR2 SYGVKD. The CDR3 sequence is 14 residues long. The CDR3 here is CAISGGQRRTEAFF. In DNA form, the CDR3 reads TGTGCCATCAGTGGGGGACAGCGGAGGACTGAAGCTTTCTTT.

This sequence joins TRBV24-1 and TRBJ2-1, with a weak D call TRBD1 (5 bases). With 3 bases removed from V and 7 bases from J, the gap between germline ends came to 12 bases. This CDR3 is built from 14 residues. The germline V gene has CDR1 KGHDR and CDR2 SFDVKD. The CDR3 sequence is CATSDHMTVNEQFF. As DNA, the CDR3 is TGTGCCACCAGTGATCACATGACAGTAAATGAGCAGTTCTTC.

This chain connects TRBV15 to TRBJ2-1; perhaps TRBD2 as D (5 bases). In germline, CDR1 is LNHNV, CDR2 YYDKDF (reference sequence). This CDR3 spans 15 amino acids. Trimming stripped 1 base from V and 6 bases from J, with 13 bases between. This CDR3 is CATSRASASTNEQFF. The CDR3 coding sequence is TGTGCCACCAGCAGAGCGAGCGCTAGCACCAATGAGCAGTTCTTC. Using reference TRBV15 and TRBJ2-1 for the parts outside the CDR3, the full variable domain is DAMVIQNPRYQVTQFGKPVTLSCSQTLNHNVMYWYQQKSSQAPKLLFHYYDKDFNNEADTPDNFQSRRPNTSFCFLDIRSPGLGDTAMYLCATSRASASTNEQFFGPGTRLTVL.

The gene calls are TRBV6-2 or TRBV6-3 and TRBJ1-5; no firm D call. Germline V gene sequence: CDR1 MNHEY, CDR2 SVGEGT. Deletions cut 4 bases from V and 4 bases from J, with 5 bases between. The CDR3 extends over 12 amino acids. CDR3 coding DNA: TGTGCCAGCAGTTCACTGAATCAGCCCCAGCATTTT. The encoded protein is CASSSLNQPQHF.

This chain links TRBV5-1 with TRBJ2-7; D is undetermined. CDR3 length: 15 amino acids. Germline V gene data show CDR1 as SGHRS and CDR2 as YFSETQ. V was shortened by 4 bases and J by 0 bases, with 14 bases between the two germline ends. DNA of the CDR3: TGCGCCAGCAGCCCTGGTACCGTGAGCTCCTACGAGCAGTACTTC. This gives the protein CASSPGTVSSYEQYF. Drawing the rest from reference TRBV5-1 and TRBJ2-7, the complete variable domain is KAGVTQTPRYLIKTRGQQVTLSCSPISGHRSVSWYQQTPGQGLQFLFEYFSETQRNKGNFPGRFSGRQFSNSRSEMNVSTLELGDSALYLCASSPGTVSSYEQYFGPGTRLTVT.

The chain recombines TRBV4-3 with TRBJ2-5; D is ambiguous. CDR1 is LGHNA and CDR2 is YSLEER in the germline V gene. The CDR3 is 14 amino acids. V dropped 0 bases and J dropped 9 bases, with 14 bases sitting between them. The CDR3 reads CASSQESSAGAQYF. CDR3 coding DNA: TGCGCCAGCAGCCAAGAAAGCTCCGCCGGAGCCCAGTACTTC.

CDR3 residues: CASSQDVGGRTDTQYF. CDR3 coding DNA: TGCGCCAGCAGCCAAGATGTCGGGGGTCGGACAGATACGCAGTATTTT. This sequence joins TRBV4-3 and TRBJ2-3; TRBD2 is a possible D gene (6 bases). The CDR3 is 16 amino acids. V was cut by 0 bases and J by 3 bases, with 13 bases left in between. Looked up from germline, CDR1 is LGHNA and CDR2 is YSLEER.

The CDR3 here is CATSDPLAGFTTDTQYF. DNA for the CDR3: TGTGCCACCAGTGACCCGTTAGCGGGATTCACCACAGATACGCAGTATTTT. The chain couples TRBV24-1 to TRBJ2-3; 8 nucleotides agree with TRBD2. CDR1 is KGHDR and CDR2 is SFDVKD in the germline V gene. The CDR3 is 17 amino acids. Germline trimming cut 4 bases from V and 2 bases from J; bases unmatched to any gene: 10.

V and J are TRBV7-2 and TRBJ1-1, with TRBD1 matching over 7 bases. V lost 5 bases and J lost 4; bases outside the gene matches: 13. The CDR3 is 16 residues long. Per the germline V gene, CDR1 is SGHTA and CDR2 is FQGNSA. CDR3 sequence (DNA): TGTGCCAGCAGCCCTGGACAGGCCGCTGGGGGCACTGAAGCTTTCTTT. It is translated as CASSPGQAAGGTEAFF. Variable domain in full (rest from reference TRBV7-2 and TRBJ1-1): GAGVSQSPSNKVTEKGKDVELRCDPISGHTALYWYRQSLGQGLEFLIYFQGNSAPDKSGLPSDRFSAERTGGSVSTLTIQRTQQEDSAVYLCASSPGQAAGGTEAFFGQGTRLTVV.

This clone was counted between two and nine times. The chain employs TRBV19 and TRBJ1-5; D possibly corresponds to TRBD1 (6 bases). V lost 8 bases and J lost 2, with 10 bases in between. CDR1 and CDR2 from the germline V gene are LNHDA and SQIVND (reference sequence). The CDR3 loop spans 13 amino acids. DNA for the CDR3: TGTGCCAGTTCAGGGGCGGGCAATCAGCCCCAGCATTTT. Protein: CASSGAGNQPQHF.

This chain joins TRBV18 and TRBJ1-4; D is perhaps TRBD1 (6 bases). This CDR3 comprises 15 residues. The germline CDR1 and CDR2 sequences are KGHSH and LQKENI. The V and J ends lost 6 bases and 4 bases respectively, with 15 bases between them. CDR3 sequence (DNA): TGTGCCAGCTCGCATCCGGGACACCTTAATGAAAAACTGTTTTTT. As protein: CASSHPGHLNEKLFF.

CDR3 nucleotides: TGTGCCAGCAGCCAACAGGGCGTGGGATACACGAACACCGGGGAGCTGTTTTTT. As protein: CASSQQGVGYTNTGELFF. This chain uses TRBV7-3 with TRBJ2-2, with a tentative D call TRBD1 (6 bases). The CDR3 length is 18 residues. CDR1 and CDR2 from the germline V gene are SGHTA and FQGTGA. V lost 5 bases, J lost 0 bases, and 19 bases lay in between. Drawing the rest from reference TRBV7-3 and TRBJ2-2, the complete variable domain is GAGVSQTPSNKVTEKGKYVELRCDPISGHTALYWYRQSLGQGPEFLIYFQGTGAADDSGLPNDRFFAVRPEGSVSTLKIQRTERGDSAVYLCASSQQGVGYTNTGELFFGEGSRLTVL.